This is a list of T cell receptor beta chains from one sample in a study of beta chain features in type 1 diabetes. Using immunoSEQ multiplex PCR, the repertoire was profiled, and TCRdb retains in-frame clones only, with some absent. The sample has about 190,000 clones, around 8% seen once. Sample: central memory CD4+ T cells from blood. These receptors came from a middle-aged woman with type 1 diabetes. The CDR3 runs from the conserved cysteine through the conserved F or W. A D gene is named only where the DNA matches it firmly. Clone size, where shown, is once, few, many, or a class for clones that have expanded.

D: TRBD1; J: TRBJ1-2; size: many; V: TRBV7-9; length: 13; CDR3: CASSFGQDYGYTF; DNA: TGTGCCAGCAGCTTTGGACAGGACTATGGCTACACCTTC
D: .; J: TRBJ2-7; size: few; V: TRBV7-9; length: 12; CDR3: CASSEVSYEQYF; DNA: TGTGCCAGCTCAGAAGTCTCCTACGAGCAGTACTTC
D: .; J: TRBJ2-2; size: few; V: TRBV7-6; length: 17; CDR3: CASSLAPTGPGTGELFF; DNA: TGTGCCAGCAGCTTAGCACCCACAGGCCCGGGCACCGGGGAGCTGTTTTTT
D: .; J: TRBJ1-2; size: few; V: TRBV7-9; length: 15; CDR3: CASSSPEEGPGGYTF; DNA: TGTGCCAGCAGCTCCCCCGAAGAAGGGCCGGGAGGCTACACCTTC
D: .; J: TRBJ2-5; size: few; V: TRBV5-4; length: 17; CDR3: CASSPRAGGTVKETQYF; DNA: TGTGCCAGCAGCCCCCGGGCCGGAGGGACAGTAAAAGAGACCCAGTACTTC
D: TRBD1; J: TRBJ2-7; size: few; V: TRBV29-1; length: 12; CDR3: CSVEGQAYEQYF; DNA: TGCAGCGTTGAGGGACAGGCCTACGAGCAGTACTTC
D: TRBD1; J: TRBJ1-1; size: few; V: TRBV5-1; length: 16; CDR3: CASSLSQGAFGTEAFF; DNA: TGCGCCAGCAGCTTGTCACAGGGGGCCTTCGGCACTGAAGCTTTCTTT
D: TRBD1; J: TRBJ2-1; size: few; V: TRBV4-3; length: 17; CDR3: CASSPSGGRGVGNEQFF; DNA: TGCGCCAGCAGCCCTTCAGGGGGACGGGGTGTGGGGAATGAGCAGTTCTTC
D: TRBD1; J: TRBJ1-1; size: few; V: TRBV7-9; length: 13; CDR3: CASSSDRATEAFF; DNA: TGTGCCAGCAGCTCAGACAGGGCCACTGAAGCTTTCTTT
D: TRBD1; J: TRBJ1-2; size: few; V: TRBV13; length: 14; CDR3: CASSLGQGKVGYTF; DNA: TGTGCCAGCAGCTTGGGACAGGGTAAAGTGGGCTACACCTTC
D: .; J: TRBJ2-7; size: few; V: TRBV7-9; length: 12; CDR3: CASSLKQYEQYF; DNA: TGTGCCAGCAGCTTGAAACAGTACGAGCAGTACTTC
D: .; J: TRBJ1-4; size: .; V: TRBV7-2; length: 16; CDR3: CASSLAVGSSVEKLFF; DNA: TGTGCCAGCAGCTTAGCTGTCGGGAGTTCAGTCGAAAAACTGTTTTTT
D: .; J: TRBJ1-2; size: few; V: TRBV30; length: 13; CDR3: CAWRLAGGYGYTF; DNA: TGTGCCTGGAGACTAGCGGGAGGCTATGGCTACACCTTC
D: .; J: TRBJ1-2; size: .; V: TRBV6-4; length: 15; CDR3: CASSDSGAGRKGYTF; DNA: TGTGCCAGCAGTGACTCAGGCGCGGGGCGGAAGGGCTACACCTTC
D: .; J: TRBJ1-5; size: few; V: TRBV19; length: 17; CDR3: CASSPTRTATSNQPQHF; DNA: TGTGCCAGTAGTCCGACAAGGACAGCGACTAGCAATCAGCCCCAGCATTTT
D: .; J: TRBJ2-1; size: .; V: TRBV28; length: 15; CDR3: CASRGDSLGYNEQFF; DNA: TGTGCCAGCAGAGGAGACAGCCTGGGGTACAATGAGCAGTTCTTC
D: .; J: TRBJ2-1; size: few; V: TRBV9; length: 16; CDR3: CASSVAPTGSYNEQFF; DNA: TGTGCCAGCAGCGTAGCTCCCACAGGGTCTTACAATGAGCAGTTCTTC
D: TRBD1; J: TRBJ2-1; size: few; V: TRBV19; length: 15; CDR3: CASKADRDPYNEQFF; DNA: TGTGCCAGTAAAGCGGACAGGGATCCCTACAATGAGCAGTTCTTC
D: .; J: TRBJ1-2; size: few; V: TRBV5-8; length: 12; CDR3: CASSLAWDTYTF; DNA: TGTGCCAGCAGCTTGGCGTGGGACACCTACACCTTC
D: .; J: TRBJ1-2; size: .; V: TRBV9; length: 15; CDR3: CASSVTGGADYGYTF; DNA: TGTGCCAGCAGCGTGACGGGGGGCGCGGACTATGGCTACACCTTC
D: TRBD1; J: TRBJ1-5; size: few; V: TRBV5-8; length: 14; CDR3: CASSLGQGTQPQHF; DNA: TGTGCCAGCAGCCTGGGACAGGGAACCCAGCCCCAGCATTTT
D: .; J: TRBJ1-3; size: .; V: TRBV7-8; length: 13; CDR3: CASSEHAGNTIYF; DNA: TGTGCCAGCAGCGAGCACGCTGGAAACACCATATATTTT
D: TRBD1; J: TRBJ2-7; size: .; V: TRBV6-5; length: 13; CDR3: CASSPGQRYEQYF; DNA: TGTGCCAGCAGTCCGGGACAGCGTTACGAGCAGTACTTC
D: .; J: TRBJ1-1; size: .; V: TRBV9; length: 14; CDR3: CASSARGGGTEAFF; DNA: TGTGCCAGCAGCGCTCGGGGGGGCGGCACTGAAGCTTTCTTT
D: TRBD2; J: TRBJ2-7; size: few; V: TRBV7-2; length: 17; CDR3: CASSLVGLAGGAYEQYF; DNA: TGTGCCAGCAGCTTAGTCGGTCTAGCGGGGGGTGCCTACGAGCAGTACTTC
D: TRBD1; J: TRBJ2-7; size: .; V: TRBV18; length: 13; CDR3: CASRQGQAYEQYF; DNA: TGTGCCAGCAGACAAGGACAGGCCTACGAGCAGTACTTC
D: TRBD1; J: TRBJ1-1; size: few; V: TRBV18; length: 11; CDR3: CASTGVTEAFF; DNA: TGTGCCAGCACAGGGGTCACTGAAGCTTTCTTT
D: TRBD2; J: TRBJ2-1; size: few; V: TRBV5-1; length: 15; CDR3: CASTLGLATYNEQFF; DNA: TGCGCCAGCACCCTGGGACTAGCGACCTACAATGAGCAGTTCTTC
D: TRBD2; J: TRBJ2-5; size: few; V: TRBV30; length: 17; CDR3: CAWSSGTSGILGETQYF; DNA: TGTGCCTGGAGCTCCGGGACTAGCGGGATCCTGGGAGAGACCCAGTACTTC
D: .; J: TRBJ1-2; size: .; V: TRBV18; length: 14; CDR3: CASSPGGRGHGYTF; DNA: TGTGCCAGCTCACCTGGAGGGAGAGGGCATGGCTACACCTTC
D: .; J: TRBJ2-7; size: few; V: TRBV7-2; length: 15; CDR3: CASSLMPDRRYEQYF; DNA: TGTGCCAGCAGCTTAATGCCGGACAGAAGATACGAGCAGTACTTC
D: .; J: TRBJ2-7; size: few; V: TRBV6-5; length: 14; CDR3: CASFSPTASYEQYF; DNA: TGTGCCAGCTTTTCTCCGACAGCATCCTACGAGCAGTACTTC
D: .; J: TRBJ2-3; size: few; V: TRBV7-3; length: 15; CDR3: CASSLAPGTPDTQYF; DNA: TGTGCCAGCAGCTTAGCCCCCGGGACACCAGATACGCAGTATTTT
D: .; J: TRBJ2-5; size: few; V: TRBV7-2; length: 12; CDR3: CASSLVRETQYF; DNA: TGTGCCAGCAGCTTAGTCAGAGAGACCCAGTACTTC
D: .; J: TRBJ2-1; size: .; V: TRBV9; length: 11; CDR3: CASSSQYEQFF; DNA: TGTGCCAGCAGCAGTCAGTATGAGCAGTTCTTC
D: .; J: TRBJ2-2; size: few; V: TRBV4-2; length: 17; CDR3: CASSQVEGLQNTGELFF; DNA: TGTGCCAGCAGCCAAGTGGAGGGACTGCAGAACACCGGGGAGCTGTTTTTT
D: .; J: TRBJ1-2; size: few; V: TRBV7-2; length: 11; CDR3: CASSFTDGYTF; DNA: TGTGCCAGCAGCTTCACAGATGGCTACACCTTC
D: .; J: TRBJ1-1; size: few; V: TRBV12-5; length: 13; CDR3: CASGWEKDSKAFF; DNA: TGTGCTAGTGGTTGGGAGAAGGACAGTAAAGCTTTCTTT
D: .; J: TRBJ1-5; size: few; V: TRBV9; length: 14; CDR3: CASSSTNGNQPQHF; DNA: TGTGCCAGCAGCTCGACAAACGGCAATCAGCCCCAGCATTTT
D: TRBD1; J: TRBJ1-1; size: .; V: TRBV11-1; length: 14; CDR3: CASSLGQGPPEAFF; DNA: TGTGCCAGCAGCTTGGGACAGGGACCACCTGAAGCTTTCTTT
D: .; J: TRBJ2-3; size: .; V: TRBV4-1; length: 15; CDR3: CASSPQRSSTDTQYF; DNA: TGCGCCAGCAGCCCTCAGCGGTCTAGCACAGATACGCAGTATTTT
D: .; J: TRBJ2-3; size: many; V: TRBV4-1; length: 14; CDR3: CASSPVQGSDTQYF; DNA: TGCGCCAGCAGCCCCGTACAGGGATCAGATACGCAGTATTTT
D: TRBD2; J: TRBJ2-1; size: .; V: TRBV7-2; length: 15; CDR3: CASLGLAETYNEQFF; DNA: TGTGCCAGTTTGGGACTAGCGGAAACCTACAATGAGCAGTTCTTC
D: .; J: TRBJ2-5; size: .; V: TRBV7-9; length: 14; CDR3: CASSSGQYQETQYF; DNA: TGTGCCAGCAGCTCAGGACAGTACCAAGAGACCCAGTACTTC
D: .; J: TRBJ1-2; size: .; V: TRBV7-2; length: 14; CDR3: CASSSTLIGDGYTF; DNA: TGTGCCAGCAGCTCCACACTGATCGGGGATGGCTACACCTTC
D: .; J: TRBJ2-5; size: .; V: TRBV14; length: 14; CDR3: CASSPTARGETQYF; DNA: TGTGCCAGCAGCCCCACAGCCAGGGGAGAGACCCAGTACTTC
D: TRBD1; J: TRBJ2-2; size: .; V: TRBV6-5; length: 15; CDR3: CASSTQGAATGELFF; DNA: TGTGCCAGCAGTACACAGGGGGCGGCCACCGGGGAGCTGTTTTTT
D: TRBD1; J: TRBJ1-3; size: few; V: TRBV6-6; length: 16; CDR3: CASSRQGATAGNTIYF; DNA: TGTGCCAGCAGTAGACAGGGGGCAACGGCTGGAAACACCATATATTTT
D: .; J: TRBJ1-1; size: .; V: TRBV6-1; length: 14; CDR3: CASSEGTTNTEAFF; DNA: TGTGCCAGCAGTGAAGGGACAACAAACACTGAAGCTTTCTTT
D: TRBD1; J: TRBJ1-1; size: .; V: TRBV7-9; length: 11; CDR3: CASRDRAEAFF; DNA: TGTGCCAGCAGGGACAGGGCTGAAGCTTTCTTT
D: TRBD1; J: TRBJ1-3; size: few; V: TRBV6-1; length: 13; CDR3: CASSGTAGNTIYF; DNA: TGTGCCAGCAGCGGGACAGCCGGAAACACCATATATTTT
D: TRBD1; J: TRBJ1-2; size: .; V: TRBV12-5; length: 16; CDR3: CASGTTGGAGNYGYTF; DNA: TGTGCTAGTGGCACAACAGGGGGCGCGGGTAACTATGGCTACACCTTC
D: .; J: TRBJ1-5; size: .; V: TRBV19; length: 14; CDR3: CASNRGTLDQPQHF; DNA: TGTGCCAGTAATCGCGGGACGTTAGATCAGCCCCAGCATTTT
D: TRBD1; J: TRBJ2-7; size: .; V: TRBV7-3; length: 14; CDR3: CASSLTGDSYEQYF; DNA: TGTGCCAGCAGCTTAACTGGGGACAGCTACGAGCAGTACTTC
D: .; J: TRBJ2-1; size: few; V: TRBV2; length: 13; CDR3: CAGSGGAQNEQFF; DNA: TGTGCCGGATCTGGGGGGGCGCAAAATGAGCAGTTCTTC